The 21 T cell receptor beta chains presented below share a single source sample, sequenced in a study of cytomegalovirus exposure and HLA in healthy donors (dated by TCRdb to 2016 to 2017). Library preparation was by the immunoSEQ multiplex PCR assay. The multiplex PCR relied on a mix of 60 forward primers for TCR Vbeta segments and 13 reverse primers for TCR Jbeta segments. The table comes from immuneACCESS by way of TCRdb, which keeps in-frame sequences with V and J called. Part of the clones is missing from these tables; in studies checked, under half for an unresolved V gene and the rest for unknown reasons. The sample table records roughly 110,000 clones; around three quarters of these occur just once. The top ten clones comprise roughly 4.2% of the sample. The sequenced material came from PBMCs. These receptors all come from a male donor in good health and CMV-seronegative.

V usage is TRBV28 and J usage is TRBJ2-7; no reliable D call. Deletions cut 2 bases from V and 0 bases from J, with 11 bases between. The CDR3 has 15 residues. The germline CDR1 and CDR2 sequences are MDHEN and SYDVKM. In DNA, the CDR3 is TGTGCCAGCAGTTTAATAGGCCGGAGCTCCTACGAGCAGTACTTC. This codes for CASSLIGRSSYEQYF.

The genes are TRBV9 and TRBJ2-7; the match to TRBD1 covers 12 bases. Germline CDR1 reads SGDLS; CDR2 reads YYNGEE. Trimming took 2 bases from V and 3 from J; bases not matched to a gene: 3. This CDR3 has 15 residues. The CDR3: CASSVGTGGIYEQYF. CDR3 bases: TGTGCCAGCAGCGTCGGGACAGGGGGCATCTACGAGCAGTACTTC.

The chain has TRBV5-1 and TRBJ1-2; D is ambiguous. Trimming removed 4 bases from V and 0 bases from J, with 4 bases in between. In germline, CDR1 is SGHRS, CDR2 YFSETQ. The CDR3 extends over 12 amino acids. In nucleotides, the CDR3 is TGCGCCAGCAGCGGCTCTAACTATGGCTACACCTTC. Its protein is CASSGSNYGYTF.

This clone was counted between two and nine times. The gene calls are TRBV7-3 and TRBJ2-2, with D possibly being TRBD1 (6 bases). The CDR3 extends over 19 amino acids. V was cut by 1 base and J by 4 bases, with 22 bases left in between. From germline, CDR1 is SGHTA and CDR2 FQGTGA. CDR3 loop: CASSLRDTISPSFTGELFF. DNA of the CDR3: TGTGCCAGCAGCTTAAGGGACACGATATCACCATCCTTCACCGGGGAGCTGTTTTTT.

The chain combines TRBV5-4 with TRBJ2-3, with 16 bases matching TRBD2. Germline CDR1 reads SGHNT; CDR2 reads YYREEE (reference sequence). The J segment lost 4 bases and the V segment lost 4 bases, leaving 3 bases of the junction unmatched. The CDR3 has 16 amino acids. CDR3 sequence: CASSSGTSGRADTQYF. CDR3 DNA sequence: TGTGCCAGCAGCAGCGGGACTAGCGGGAGGGCAGATACGCAGTATTTT. The entire variable domain, with the rest obtained from reference TRBV5-4 and TRBJ2-3, is as follows: ETGVTQSPTHLIKTRGQQVTLRCSSQSGHNTVSWYQQALGQGPQFIFQYYREEENGRGNFPPRFSGLQFPNYSSELNVNALELDDSALYLCASSSGTSGRADTQYFGPGTRLTVL.

The chain uses TRBV7-2 and TRBJ1-1, with D uncertain. V was clipped by 0 bases and J by 8 bases, with 7 bases between them. The CDR3 spans 12 residues. Germline CDR1 SGHTA, CDR2 FQGNSA. The CDR3 spells CASSLALREAFF. The CDR3 bases are TGTGCCAGCAGCTTAGCGCTGAGAGAAGCTTTCTTT.

The V gene is TRBV10-3, the J gene TRBJ1-5; no clear D gene. This CDR3 region has 13 residues. The V and J ends lost 4 bases and 5 bases respectively, with 9 bases between them. CDR1 and CDR2 (germline): ENHRY, SYGVKD. CDR3 sequence: CAISGSADQPQHF. CDR3 sequence (DNA): TGTGCCATCAGTGGCAGCGCCGATCAGCCCCAGCATTTT.

The chain uses TRBV4-2 and TRBJ2-7; 11 bases match TRBD2. The V segment lost 1 base and the J segment 2 bases; nucleotides outside the gene matches: 4. The CDR3 is 16 residues long. CDR1 is LGHNA, CDR2 YNFKEQ, per germline. The CDR3 DNA reads as TGTGCCAGCAGCCAAGCTGAACTAGCGGGAGCCTACGAGCAGTACTTC. Translation: CASSQAELAGAYEQYF.

The V call is TRBV15, the J call TRBJ2-7; 12 nucleotides match TRBD2. With 1 base clipped from V and 3 bases from J, the junction kept 4 bases outside the gene matches. CDR1 and CDR2 (germline): LNHNV, YYDKDF (reference sequence). The CDR3 is made up of 16 amino acids. DNA of the CDR3: TGTGCCACCAGCAGAGGTTCTAGCGGGAGGGACTACGAGCAGTACTTC. Translated, it gives CATSRGSSGRDYEQYF.

J is TRBJ2-5 and V is TRBV6-1, with TRBD2 as a possible D gene (7 bases). CDR1 is MNHNS and CDR2 is SASEGT in the germline V gene. The CDR3 length is 18 residues. V lost 0 bases and J 1 base, leaving 18 bases between the germline ends. This CDR3 is CASSEAPVFRGGQETQYF. The DNA for the CDR3 is TGTGCCAGCAGTGAAGCCCCCGTGTTTAGGGGGGGCCAAGAGACCCAGTACTTC.

This clone was detected once. The genes are TRBV2 and TRBJ2-1, with 11 bases lining up with TRBD2. The CDR3 runs to 14 residues. V shed 8 bases, J shed 6 bases, and the junction held 6 bases outside the gene matches. Germline values: CDR1 SNHLY, CDR2 FYNNEI. Here the CDR3 DNA reads TGTGCCAGCCGGTCTAGCGGGAGGCTCAATGAGCAGTTCTTC. Translating gives CASRSSGRLNEQFF.

J is TRBJ2-7 and V is TRBV5-1, with a weak D call TRBD2 (6 bases). The germline V and J ends were trimmed by 0 bases and 1 base, with 8 bases remaining between them. The CDR3 length is 14 residues. Germline V CDR1 and CDR2: SGHRS, YFSETQ. The CDR3 reads CASSLVGTSYEQYF. CDR3 DNA sequence: TGCGCCAGCAGCTTGGTAGGGACTTCCTACGAGCAGTACTTC.

V gene TRBV6-6 combines with J gene TRBJ2-1; no clear D gene. Germline CDR1 reads MNHNY; CDR2 reads SVGAGI (reference sequence). Trimming left V 0 bases short and J 9 bases short, with 6 bases between. The CDR3 totals 12 residues. In DNA, the CDR3 is TGTGCCAGCAGTTACTCGAGAGCTGAGCAGTTCTTC. Translating gives CASSYSRAEQFF.

This clone was observed a handful of times. This chain joins TRBV6-4 and TRBJ2-7; D gene unclear. The germline V and J ends were trimmed by 4 bases and 5 bases, with 3 bases remaining between them. This CDR3 comprises 10 residues. Germline V gene lookup returns CDR1 MRHNA and CDR2 SNTAGT. The CDR3 bases are TGTGCCAGCAGTGCCGACGAGCAGTACTTC. It specifies CASSADEQYF.

The chain has TRBV27 and TRBJ2-7; D might be TRBD1 (7 bases). V was trimmed by 2 bases and J by 5 bases, leaving 13 bases between them. Germline assignment: CDR1 MNHEY and CDR2 SMNVEV (reference sequence). This CDR3 has 14 amino acids. The CDR3 sequence: CASSLAGTVNEQYF. DNA for the CDR3: TGTGCCAGCAGTTTAGCGGGGACAGTTAACGAGCAGTACTTC.

This rearrangement joins TRBV6-5 to TRBJ2-7; 9 bases match TRBD1. This CDR3 spans 15 amino acids. CDR1 is MNHEY, CDR2 SVGAGI, per germline. V was clipped by 6 bases and J by 3 bases; unmatched bases: 9. CDR3 coding DNA: TGTGCCAGCAGGGCGGGACAGGGCCAATACTACGAGCAGTACTTC. It codes for CASRAGQGQYYEQYF.

This rearrangement joins TRBV7-8 to TRBJ2-7; 8 positions agree with TRBD2. Germline CDR1 is SGHVS and CDR2 is FQNEAQ. Losses at the gene ends were 4 bases for V and 5 bases for J; bases not matched to a gene: 13. The CDR3 sequence is 16 residues long. The CDR3 sequence is CASSSYRAGTRNEQYF. The DNA for the CDR3 is TGTGCCAGCAGCTCCTATCGTGCCGGGACTAGAAACGAGCAGTACTTC.

This clone has only a few counts. The V gene is TRBV5-4, the J gene TRBJ2-7, with 7 bases that match TRBD1. Germline V gene lookup returns CDR1 SGHNT and CDR2 YYREEE (reference sequence). This CDR3 spans 14 amino acids. The V segment lost 0 bases and the J segment 0 bases; nucleotides outside the gene matches: 0. The CDR3 region has the DNA TGTGCCAGCAGCTTGGACAGGGGCTCCTACGAGCAGTACTTC. Translated: CASSLDRGSYEQYF.

The chain has TRBV5-1 and TRBJ2-3; no definite D call. The germline CDR1 and CDR2 sequences are SGHRS and YFSETQ. The CDR3 totals 17 residues. The V end lost 0 bases, the J end lost 6 bases, and 20 bases lay between the germline ends. CDR3 region: CASSLGGRSDSADTQYF. CDR3 sequence (DNA): TGCGCCAGCAGCTTGGGAGGCAGATCAGATTCCGCGGATACGCAGTATTTT.

This clone was observed a single time. The V gene is TRBV28, the J gene TRBJ1-1; D may be TRBD1 (6 bases). This CDR3 contains 15 residues. Deletions cut 2 bases from V and 10 bases from J, with 20 bases between. Germline loops: CDR1 MDHEN, CDR2 SYDVKM. CDR3 region: CASSLRGGGAPGAFF. The CDR3 DNA reads as TGTGCCAGCAGTTTACGGGGTGGGGGGGCGCCTGGAGCTTTCTTT.

In DNA form, the CDR3 reads TGTGCCACCAGCAGTTTCCGGGACACCCACGAGCAGTACTTC. Its protein product is CATSSFRDTHEQYF. This chain uses TRBV15 with TRBJ2-7, with a possible D match to TRBD1 (6 bases). This CDR3 has 14 residues. Germline CDR1 LNHNV, CDR2 YYDKDF (reference sequence). V lost 3 bases and J lost 5, with 14 bases in between.